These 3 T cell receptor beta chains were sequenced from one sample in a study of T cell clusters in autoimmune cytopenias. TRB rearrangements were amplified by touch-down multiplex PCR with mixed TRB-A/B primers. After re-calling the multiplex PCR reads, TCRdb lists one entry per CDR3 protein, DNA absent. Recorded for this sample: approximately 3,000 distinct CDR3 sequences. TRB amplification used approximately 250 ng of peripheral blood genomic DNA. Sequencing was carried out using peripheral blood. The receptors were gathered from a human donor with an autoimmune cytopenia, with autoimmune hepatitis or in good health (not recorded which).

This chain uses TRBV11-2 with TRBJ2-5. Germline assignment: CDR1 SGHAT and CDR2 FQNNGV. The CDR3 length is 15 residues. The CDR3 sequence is CASSLVGPYQETQYF.

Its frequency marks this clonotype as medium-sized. The CDR3 region is CASSFSGGYEQYF. V is TRBV6-5 and J is TRBJ2-7; TCRdb outputs TRBD2, but without DNA this stays unchecked. The CDR3 sequence is 13 residues long. CDR1 and CDR2 from the germline V gene are MNHEY and SVGAGI.

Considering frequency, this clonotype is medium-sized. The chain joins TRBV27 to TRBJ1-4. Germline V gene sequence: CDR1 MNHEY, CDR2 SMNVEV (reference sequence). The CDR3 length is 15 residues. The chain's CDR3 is CASSWSGATNEKLFF.